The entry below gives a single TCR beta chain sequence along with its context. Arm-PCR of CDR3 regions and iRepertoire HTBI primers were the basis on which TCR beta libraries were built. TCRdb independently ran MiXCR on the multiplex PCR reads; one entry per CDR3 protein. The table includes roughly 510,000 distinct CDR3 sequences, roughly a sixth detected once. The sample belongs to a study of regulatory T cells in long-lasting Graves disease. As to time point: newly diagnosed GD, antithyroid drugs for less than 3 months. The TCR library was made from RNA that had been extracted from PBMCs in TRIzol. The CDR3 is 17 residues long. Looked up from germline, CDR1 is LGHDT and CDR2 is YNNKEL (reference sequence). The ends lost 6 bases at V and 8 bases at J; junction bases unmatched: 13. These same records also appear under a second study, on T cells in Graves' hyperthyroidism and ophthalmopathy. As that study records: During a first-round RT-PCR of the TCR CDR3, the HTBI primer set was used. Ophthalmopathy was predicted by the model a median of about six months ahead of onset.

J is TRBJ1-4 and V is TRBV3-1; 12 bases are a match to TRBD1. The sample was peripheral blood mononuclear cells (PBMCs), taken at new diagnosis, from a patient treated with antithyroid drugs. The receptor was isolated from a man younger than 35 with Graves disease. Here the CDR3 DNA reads TGTGCCAGCAGTCTCTGGGGACAGGGGGCCCCGGAGGAAAAACTGTTTTTT. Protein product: CASSLWGQGAPEEKLFF.